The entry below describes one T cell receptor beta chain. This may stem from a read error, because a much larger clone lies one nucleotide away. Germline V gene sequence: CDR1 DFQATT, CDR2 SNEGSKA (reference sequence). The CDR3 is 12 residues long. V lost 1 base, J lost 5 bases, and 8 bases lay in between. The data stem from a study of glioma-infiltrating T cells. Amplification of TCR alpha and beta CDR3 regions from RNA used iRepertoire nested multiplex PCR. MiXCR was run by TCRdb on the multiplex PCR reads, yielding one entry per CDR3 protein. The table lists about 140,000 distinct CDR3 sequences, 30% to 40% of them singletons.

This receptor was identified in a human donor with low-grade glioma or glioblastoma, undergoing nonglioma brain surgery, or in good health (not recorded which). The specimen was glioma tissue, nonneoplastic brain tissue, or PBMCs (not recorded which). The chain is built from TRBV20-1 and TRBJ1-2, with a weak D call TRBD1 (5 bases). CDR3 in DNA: TGCAGTGCTAGAGGGGGCAAGTATGGCTACACCTTC. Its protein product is CSARGGKYGYTF.